The present T cell receptor beta chain was sequenced within a study of breast tumors, draining lymph nodes, adjacent tissues. Overall study findings and caveats: Data fit most tumor T cells coming from lymph node, expanding in tumor. The lymph node origin of tumor T cells was framed as consistent with a hypothesis, not demonstrated.

MiXCR, applied by TCRdb to the multiplex PCR reads, yields one record per CDR3 protein. The profile shows tens of thousands of distinct CDR3 sequences, about 70% of them singletons. Notes on this clonotype: Its antigen is still unknown.

The CDR3 loop spans 15 amino acids. Per the germline V gene, CDR1 is SNHLY and CDR2 is FYNNEI. The junction had 10 bases not matched to a gene; V was cut back by 5 bases and J by 6 bases. Sequenced material: tumor-adjacent breast tissue. The V call is TRBV2, the J call TRBJ1-2, with 9 positions matching TRBD1. The TCR originated in a female donor with breast cancer. Some clones in this sample may be carry-over from other donors' samples. The CDR3 DNA reads TGTGCCAGCAGTACCTGGGACAGGGAGATTAATGGCTACACCTTC. This sequence encodes CASSTWDREINGYTF.